The 27 T cell receptor beta chains below come from one sample, sequenced in a study of T cells after yellow fever vaccination. A single record per CDR3 protein comes from TCRdb applying MiXCR to the 5' RACE reads. The sample includes 300,000 to 350,000 distinct CDR3 sequences, 9.5% to 12% of them seen just once. Material: CD4+ T cells sorted from PBMCs, obtained 45 days after the yellow fever booster vaccination. The receptors come from a man aged 18 to 29 who received the YFV17D yellow fever vaccine.

The gene calls are TRBV9 and TRBJ1-1; 8 positions agree with TRBD1. V shed 0 bases, J shed 6 bases, and the junction held 10 bases outside the gene matches. Germline CDR1 is SGDLS and CDR2 is YYNGEE. The CDR3 consists of 16 residues. This CDR3 is CASSVASGQGMAEAFF. For the CDR3, the DNA is TGTGCCAGCAGCGTAGCTAGCGGACAGGGCATGGCTGAAGCTTTCTTT.

The J gene is TRBJ2-6, the V gene TRBV6-2 or TRBV6-3; perhaps TRBD2 as D (6 bases). The CDR3 totals 16 residues. The V and J ends lost 7 bases and 3 bases respectively, with 16 bases between them. In germline, CDR1 is MNHEY, CDR2 SVGEGT. The CDR3 DNA is TGTGCCAGCACCAACGTGCGGGGCGGTGGGGCCAACGTCCTGACTTTC. Translating it yields CASTNVRGGGANVLTF.

This clonotype was picked up a small number of times. V and J are TRBV5-6 and TRBJ2-5, with TRBD2 as a possible D gene (6 bases). The germline CDR1 and CDR2 sequences are SGHDT and YYEEEE. The CDR3 is 15 residues long. V shed 0 bases and J shed 2 bases, with 11 bases lying between them. CDR3 sequence: CASSLGGVGQETQYF. The DNA of the CDR3 is TGTGCCAGCAGCTTGGGGGGGGTGGGACAAGAGACCCAGTACTTC.

The chain has TRBV12-3 or TRBV12-4 and TRBJ2-3; 9 bases map to TRBD2. This CDR3 is built from 14 residues. The V and J ends lost 1 base and 8 bases, in that order; junction bases with no gene match: 4. The DNA for the CDR3 is TGTGCCAGCAGTTTAGGCGGGGGGGTTGGTACGCAGTATTTT. Amino acid sequence: CASSLGGGVGTQYF.

The chain combines TRBV6-2 or TRBV6-3 with TRBJ2-1, with TRBD2 matching over 12 bases. The trim removed 2 bases at V and 7 bases at J, leaving 12 bases unmatched. CDR1 is MNHEY and CDR2 is SVGEGT in the germline V gene. The CDR3 has 18 amino acids. The CDR3 reads CASSYLAPTSGGRNEQFF. DNA of the CDR3: TGTGCCAGCAGTTACCTGGCACCCACTAGCGGGGGGAGGAATGAGCAGTTCTTC.

This clonotype was seen a few times. This chain links TRBV5-8 with TRBJ1-2; maybe TRBD1 (5 bases). Germline lookup yields CDR1 SGHTS and CDR2 YDEGEE. Trimming shortened V by 4 bases and J by 4 bases, and 17 bases separated the two germline ends. The CDR3 loop spans 15 amino acids. The CDR3 loop reads CASSPQASRGYGYTF. CDR3 nucleotides: TGTGCCAGCAGCCCGCAGGCTTCGAGGGGCTATGGCTACACCTTC.

The V gene is TRBV10-3, the J gene TRBJ1-2, with 7 bases lining up with TRBD1. Germline CDR1 and CDR2: ENHRY and SYGVKD. This CDR3 has 14 amino acids. After removal of 5 bases from V and 11 bases from J, the junction contained 14 bases not matched to a gene. CDR3 sequence (DNA): TGTGCCATCAGTTCCAACCCCGGACAGGTCCGTTACACCTTC. This sequence encodes CAISSNPGQVRYTF.

Only a few counts were recorded for this clonotype. J is TRBJ2-1 and V is TRBV5-1; D is unresolved. Germline CDR1 is SGHRS and CDR2 is YFSETQ. V was trimmed by 4 bases and J by 6 bases, leaving 11 bases between them. The CDR3 is 13 amino acids. The CDR3 here is CASSPNWSNEQFF. Written as DNA, the CDR3 is TGCGCCAGCAGCCCAAACTGGAGCAATGAGCAGTTCTTC. The full variable domain, with the rest looked up from reference TRBV5-1 and TRBJ2-1, is KAGVTQTPRYLIKTRGQQVTLSCSPISGHRSVSWYQQTPGQGLQFLFEYFSETQRNKGNFPGRFSGRQFSNSRSEMNVSTLELGDSALYLCASSPNWSNEQFFGPGTRLTVL.

This rearrangement joins TRBV11-2 to TRBJ2-7; D call uncertain. V lost 0 bases, J lost 6 bases, and 9 bases lay in between. The CDR3 has 13 residues. From germline, CDR1 is SGHAT and CDR2 FQNNGV. The DNA for the CDR3 is TGTGCCAGCAGCTTAGATCCGCAAGGCGAGCAGTACGTC. Translating it yields CASSLDPQGEQYV.

This clonotype has more than one count but fewer than ten. CDR3 in DNA: TGCAGTGCTATACCCGGGGCCGAAAACGAGCAGTACTTC. It yields the protein CSAIPGAENEQYF. This chain joins TRBV20-1 and TRBJ2-7, with D possibly being TRBD1 or TRBD2 (5 bases each). This CDR3 is built from 13 residues. Germline-derived CDR1 and CDR2 are DFQATT and SNEGSKA (reference sequence). The ends were cut back, 4 bases at V and 5 bases at J, with 15 bases in the middle.

CDR3 nucleotide sequence: TGTGCCAGCAGTTCGACAAAGTACGAGCAGTACTTC. This codes for CASSSTKYEQYF. The chain combines TRBV6-5 with TRBJ2-7; D gene ambiguous. The germline V and J ends were trimmed by 4 bases and 4 bases, with 8 bases remaining between them. Germline V lookup: CDR1 MNHEY, CDR2 SVGAGI. The CDR3 spans 12 residues.

This clonotype has only a few counts. This chain uses TRBV7-2 with TRBJ1-4; D not resolved. Trimming took 5 bases from V and 0 from J, leaving 10 bases between them. Germline CDR1 reads SGHTA; CDR2 reads FQGNSA. This CDR3 contains 15 residues. CDR3 sequence (DNA): TGTGCCAGCAGCCTGACACCAGCAACTAATGAAAAACTGTTTTTT. It specifies CASSLTPATNEKLFF.

This clonotype was recorded at least ten times. CDR3 loop: CSARDTRGAVWNEQFF. The CDR3 DNA is TGCAGTGCTAGAGATACGCGGGGGGCGGTTTGGAATGAGCAGTTCTTC. The chain has TRBV20-1 and TRBJ2-1; 8 bases match TRBD2. This CDR3 has 16 amino acids. CDR1 is DFQATT, CDR2 SNEGSKA, per germline (reference sequence). Unmatched junction bases numbered 11, after V lost 0 bases and J lost 7 bases.

This clonotype was seen many times. The CDR3 sequence: CASSRGYPDTQYF. The CDR3 nucleotides are TGTGCCAGCAGCCGGGGGTATCCAGATACGCAGTATTTT. The chain links TRBV3-1 to TRBJ2-3, with D possibly being TRBD1 or TRBD2 (5 bases each). Per the germline V gene, CDR1 is LGHDT and CDR2 is YNNKEL (reference sequence). The V and J ends lost 4 bases and 4 bases respectively, with 9 bases between them. The CDR3 extends over 13 amino acids.

The chain combines TRBV5-1 with TRBJ2-1; TRBD1 aligns across 9 bases. The V gene's germline CDR1 is SGHRS and CDR2 YFSETQ. This CDR3 has 15 residues. Unmatched junction bases numbered 16, after V lost 5 bases and J lost 13 bases. The CDR3 DNA is TGCGCCAGCAGGCCGGGACAGGGTGTCCCCGGGCGTCAGTTCTTC. The encoded protein is CASRPGQGVPGRQFF.

This clonotype was counted a few times. This chain uses TRBV13 with TRBJ2-5; the match to TRBD2 covers 11 bases. The V and J ends lost 2 bases and 2 bases, in that order; junction bases with no gene match: 7. The germline CDR1 and CDR2 sequences are PRHDT and FYEKMQ (reference sequence). The CDR3 runs 17 residues. DNA of the CDR3: TGTGCCAGCAGCTTAACACTGACTAGCGGGGTACAAGAGACCCAGTACTTC. It yields the protein CASSLTLTSGVQETQYF.

This clonotype has a handful of counts. The V and J genes are TRBV10-3 and TRBJ1-3; D is undetermined. Germline-derived CDR1 and CDR2 are ENHRY and SYGVKD. The CDR3 is made up of 15 amino acids. The V end was cut by 0 bases, the J end by 0 bases, with 6 bases between. The CDR3 region is CAISESSSSGNTIYF. The CDR3 coding sequence is TGTGCCATCAGTGAGTCGAGCAGCTCTGGAAACACCATATATTTT.

This chain joins TRBV4-2 and TRBJ1-6, with 8 bases fitting TRBD1. This CDR3 is built from 17 residues. Germline CDR1 and CDR2: LGHNA and YNFKEQ. V lost 0 bases and J lost 7; bases outside the gene matches: 8. CDR3 protein: CASSQDLSGGVNSPLHF. The CDR3 DNA reads TGTGCCAGCAGCCAAGATCTCTCAGGGGGCGTGAATTCACCCCTCCACTTT.

This clonotype was recorded a few times. The CDR3 DNA sequence: TGCGCCAGCAGCTTGCGGCGCGGGGGGATCTACAATGAGCAGTTCTTC. This translates into CASSLRRGGIYNEQFF. This chain joins TRBV5-1 and TRBJ2-1; TRBD2 agrees at 8 bases. CDR3 length equals 16 residues. Trimming took 1 base from V and 3 from J; bases not matched to a gene: 6. The germline gives CDR1 SGHRS, CDR2 YFSETQ.

This clonotype was counted between two and nine times. A much larger clone lies a single base off, so this may be a read error. CDR3 in DNA: TGTGCCAGCAGCTACGACGGGCCCGGGGAGCTGTTTTTT. Its protein is CASSYDGPGELFF. The chain couples TRBV7-9 to TRBJ2-2; D ambiguous. V dropped 4 bases and J dropped 6 bases, with 9 bases sitting between them. The CDR3 has 13 amino acids. Per germline, CDR1 SEHNR and CDR2 FQNEAQ (reference sequence).

This clonotype was found many times. The V call is TRBV5-6, the J call TRBJ2-2, with 8 bases aligning to TRBD2. CDR3 length: 16 residues. With 3 bases clipped from V and 3 bases from J, the junction kept 7 bases outside the gene matches. Germline V CDR1 and CDR2: SGHDT, YYEEEE. CDR3 sequence (DNA): TGTGCCAGCAGCTGGGCTGGGACTAGAGACACCGGGGAGCTGTTTTTT. Protein product: CASSWAGTRDTGELFF.

This chain connects TRBV11-2 to TRBJ2-7; D ambiguous. The V and J ends lost 8 bases and 3 bases respectively, with 14 bases between them. Looked up from germline, CDR1 is SGHAT and CDR2 is FQNNGV. The CDR3 loop spans 13 amino acids. CDR3 in amino acids: CASGARFYYEQYV. The DNA of the CDR3 is TGTGCCAGCGGAGCCAGGTTCTACTACGAGCAGTACGTC.

J is TRBJ2-3 and V is TRBV18, with D perhaps matching TRBD2 (6 bases). The CDR3 is 15 amino acids. Looked up from germline, CDR1 is KGHSH and CDR2 is LQKENI. V lost 0 bases and J lost 8, with 15 bases in between. Here the CDR3 DNA reads TGTGCCAGCTCACCACCGTACTCCCGGGAGAGTACGCAGTATTTT. Residues: CASSPPYSRESTQYF.

Many counts were recorded for this clonotype. V usage is TRBV7-2 and J usage is TRBJ2-2, with D hard to call. The germline V gene has CDR1 SGHTA and CDR2 FQGNSA. Trimming removed 2 bases from V and 6 bases from J, with 10 bases in between. This CDR3 has 14 residues. The CDR3 DNA sequence: TGTGCCAGCAGCTTACAGTGGCATTCCGGGGAGCTGTTTTTT. Its protein product is CASSLQWHSGELFF.

The rearrangement uses TRBV6-2 or TRBV6-3 and TRBJ1-1; D not certain. With 4 bases removed from V and 1 base from J, the gap between germline ends came to 13 bases. The CDR3 totals 15 residues. Germline V gene lookup returns CDR1 MNHEY and CDR2 SVGEGT. The CDR3: CASSWQWAKNTEAFF. The CDR3 coding sequence is TGTGCCAGCAGTTGGCAGTGGGCTAAGAACACTGAAGCTTTCTTT.

This clonotype was counted only a few times. The rearrangement uses TRBV11-1 and TRBJ1-2; D unclear. The V gene lost 5 bases and the J gene lost 1 base, with 8 bases spanning the gap. The CDR3 is 13 amino acids. Germline lookup yields CDR1 SGHAT and CDR2 FQDESV (reference sequence). The CDR3 bases are TGTGCCAGCAGCCAGGACGGTAACTATGGCTACACCTTC. This gives the protein CASSQDGNYGYTF.

V is TRBV24-1 and J is TRBJ1-2, with 9 positions matching TRBD1. This CDR3 is 15 amino acids long. The ends lost 9 bases at V and 4 bases at J; junction bases unmatched: 11. Per germline, CDR1 KGHDR and CDR2 SFDVKD. The CDR3 nucleotides are TGTGCCACCGCGGGACAGGGTGTTCATGGCTATGGCTACACCTTC. It yields the protein CATAGQGVHGYGYTF.